Below are 26 T cell receptor beta chains sequenced from a single sample in a study of HIV-infected patients and healthy controls. Reverse transcription used around 500 ng RNA and constant-region primers for alpha and beta. Using multiplexing indices, alpha and beta chain libraries were generated apart by chain-specific third strand synthesis. TCRdb re-called the 5' RACE reads through MiXCR, storing one row per CDR3 protein. The profile covers roughly 18,000 distinct CDR3 sequences, with about 9% appearing a single time and around 20% taken by the ten largest. Roughly three months, about 14 weeks, into antiretroviral therapy, follow-up blood was collected. No cell fractionation was done, so the repertoire covers all unsorted peripheral blood T cells. Sequencing used blood, obtained during antiretroviral therapy. These receptors were obtained from an adult with HIV infection.

Ten or more counts support this clonotype. The rearrangement uses TRBV10-1 and TRBJ1-1; 7 bases line up with TRBD1. Germline V CDR1 and CDR2: WNHNN, SYGVQD (reference sequence). The CDR3 has 15 residues. Trimming took 2 bases from V and 7 from J; bases not matched to a gene: 10. The CDR3 sequence is CASSEGSTGFSEAFF. DNA of the CDR3: TGCGCCAGCAGTGAGGGATCGACAGGGTTCAGTGAAGCTTTCTTT.

This clonotype was found many times. The chain uses TRBV10-1 and TRBJ2-1; 16 bases agree with TRBD2. Per germline, CDR1 WNHNN and CDR2 SYGVQD (reference sequence). This CDR3 spans 16 amino acids. The trim removed 5 bases at V and 10 bases at J, leaving 8 bases unmatched. The CDR3 bases are TGCGCCAGCAGTCCGGGACTAGCGGGAGGGCTTTACGAGCAGTTCTTC. This codes for CASSPGLAGGLYEQFF.

This clonotype was counted at least ten times. The chain uses TRBV4-1 and TRBJ1-4; a possible D gene is TRBD1 (6 bases). Trimming removed 4 bases from V and 0 bases from J, with 18 bases in between. The CDR3 runs 18 residues. Germline-derived CDR1 and CDR2 are MGHRA and YSYEKL. In DNA form, the CDR3 reads TGCGCCAGCAGCCCCGACCCGACAGGATTAACAACTAATGAAAAACTGTTTTTT. Its protein is CASSPDPTGLTTNEKLFF.

This clonotype showed up many times. The chain joins TRBV7-3 to TRBJ2-5; perhaps TRBD2 as D (6 bases). The germline CDR1 and CDR2 sequences are SGHTA and FQGTGA. V was cut by 3 bases and J by 0 bases, with 11 bases left in between. This CDR3 comprises 15 residues. The DNA for the CDR3 is TGTGCCAGCAGCTTGGGCGTAGCGGACCAAGAGACCCAGTACTTC. It translates to CASSLGVADQETQYF.

This clonotype occurred many times. The rearrangement links TRBV12-3 or TRBV12-4 to TRBJ2-2; 9 nucleotides line up with TRBD1. With V trimmed by 2 bases and J by 5 bases, 12 bases remained unmatched. This CDR3 has 18 amino acids. The CDR3 DNA sequence: TGTGCCAGCAGTTTAATATTGGGACAGGGATCGAGGACCGGGGAGCTGTTTTTT. It encodes CASSLILGQGSRTGELFF.

This clonotype was seen at least ten times. The chain recombines TRBV6-2 or TRBV6-3 with TRBJ2-5; 9 positions agree with TRBD2. Germline V gene sequence: CDR1 MNHEY, CDR2 SVGEGT. The CDR3 runs 16 residues. With 4 bases clipped from V and 5 bases from J, the junction kept 11 bases outside the gene matches. CDR3 sequence (DNA): TGTGCCAGCAGTTCCTCCCGCGGGGGGGCCTGGGAGACCCAGTACTTC. This gives the protein CASSSSRGGAWETQYF.

Judged by abundance, this clonotype is medium-sized (0.01 to 0.1%). J is TRBJ2-1 and V is TRBV6-5; 10 bases are a match to TRBD2. Trimming at V came to 2 bases and at J to 9 bases, leaving 7 bases not matched to a gene. The CDR3 sequence is 15 residues long. The V gene's germline CDR1 is MNHEY and CDR2 SVGAGI. CDR3 bases: TGTGCCAGCAGTTACGCCGCTAGCGGGAGAAGTGAGCAGTTCTTC. This translates into CASSYAASGRSEQFF.

V is TRBV5-1 and J is TRBJ2-5; 9 positions match TRBD2. This CDR3 contains 14 residues. J lost 5 bases, V lost 0 bases, and 2 bases had no gene match. Germline values: CDR1 SGHRS, CDR2 YFSETQ. This chain's CDR3 is CASSLASGTETQYF. The CDR3 nucleotides are TGCGCCAGCAGCTTGGCTAGCGGGACTGAGACCCAGTACTTC.

This clonotype has a count of ten or more. The CDR3 DNA follows: TGTGCCAGCAGGCGACAGGCCGATCAGCCCCAGCATTTT. Its protein product is CASRRQADQPQHF. This chain uses TRBV12-3 or TRBV12-4 with TRBJ1-5; weak D call: TRBD1 (6 bases). Trimming shortened V by 6 bases and J by 5 bases, and 11 bases separated the two germline ends. The CDR3 consists of 13 residues.

Ten or more counts support this clonotype. The CDR3 coding sequence is TGTGCCATCAGGCCGGGACTCATTTACACAGATACGCAGTATTTT. Protein: CAIRPGLIYTDTQYF. V and J are TRBV10-3 and TRBJ2-3, with D possibly TRBD2 on 6 matching bases. The CDR3 consists of 15 residues. Germline CDR1 and CDR2: ENHRY and SYGVKD. Trimming stripped 6 bases from V and 2 bases from J, with 15 bases between.

This clonotype was found a few times. This chain connects TRBV5-4 to TRBJ2-1; 12 bases are a match to TRBD1. This CDR3 has 18 amino acids. Germline V gene sequence: CDR1 SGHNT, CDR2 YYREEE (reference sequence). Losses at the gene ends were 4 bases for V and 4 bases for J; bases not matched to a gene: 12. The CDR3 DNA reads as TGTGCCAGCAGCCCCGGGACAGGGGGCCTGGTGGGATACAATGAGCAGTTCTTC. This gives the protein CASSPGTGGLVGYNEQFF.

The rearrangement joins TRBV20-1 to TRBJ2-7; tentatively, D is TRBD2 (7 bases). Between the trimmed V and J ends, which lost 6 bases and 2 bases, there was a span of 17 bases. This CDR3 has 14 residues. From germline, CDR1 is DFQATT and CDR2 SNEGSKA (reference sequence). The CDR3 nucleotides are TGCAGTGCAATGCCGGGGGGCCTTCCCTACGAGCAGTACTTC. It yields the protein CSAMPGGLPYEQYF.

This clonotype was counted many times. The chain uses TRBV9 and TRBJ1-5; 7 positions agree with TRBD1. With V trimmed by 3 bases and J by 5 bases, 8 bases remained unmatched. This CDR3 region has 15 residues. The germline V gene encodes CDR1 SGDLS and CDR2 YYNGEE. The DNA of the CDR3 is TGTGCCAGCAGCGCCGCCGGGACAGCTGATCAGCCCCAGCATTTT. This gives the protein CASSAAGTADQPQHF.

On this clonotype itself: This may be a read error: a much more frequent sequence differs by one nucleotide. The genes are TRBV10-3 and TRBJ1-1, with TRBD1 identical over 7 bases. The CDR3 runs 13 residues. The trim removed 10 bases at V and 1 base at J, leaving 6 bases unmatched. Germline-derived CDR1 and CDR2 are ENHRY and SYGVKD. The CDR3 nucleotides are TGTGCCACCAGGGACAGCTGGAACACTGAAGCTTTCTTT. Its protein product is CATRDSWNTEAFF.

Ten or more counts support this clonotype. This sequence joins TRBV2 and TRBJ2-5; 8 nucleotides line up with TRBD1. The J segment lost 5 bases and the V segment lost 0 bases, leaving 5 bases of the junction unmatched. The CDR3 consists of 15 residues. Germline V gives CDR1 SNHLY, CDR2 FYNNEI. The CDR3 DNA reads TGTGCCAGCAGTGAAGCTAGGGACAGGCAGGAGACCCAGTACTTC. It translates to CASSEARDRQETQYF. The whole variable domain, remainder taken from reference TRBV2 and TRBJ2-5, is EPEVTQTPSHQVTQMGQEVILRCVPISNHLYFYWYRQILGQKVEFLVSFYNNEISEKSEIFDDQFSVERPDGSNFTLKIRSTKLEDSAMYFCASSEARDRQETQYFGPGTRLLVL.

This clonotype was seen many times. The chain uses TRBV7-9 and TRBJ2-6; TRBD1 is a possible D gene (5 bases). The CDR3 extends over 14 amino acids. CDR1 SEHNR and CDR2 FQNEAQ come from the germline V gene (reference sequence). Trimming removed 8 bases at V and 0 bases at J, with 8 bases between. The CDR3 loop is CASQQDSGANVLTF. CDR3 DNA sequence: TGTGCCAGCCAACAGGACTCTGGGGCCAACGTCCTGACTTTC.

This clonotype was detected many times. V and J are TRBV20-1 and TRBJ2-1; 8 nucleotides line up with TRBD1. The germline gives CDR1 DFQATT, CDR2 SNEGSKA (reference sequence). V was pared by 6 bases and J by 2 bases, with 6 bases of the junction left unmatched. This CDR3 spans 14 amino acids. The CDR3 DNA reads as TGCAGTGCCCGGGGACAGGTCGCCTACAATGAGCAGTTCTTC. Its translation: CSARGQVAYNEQFF.

In its sample, this clonotype was seen many times. The CDR3 coding sequence is TGTGCCAGCAGTTTACCCACCCAGGCTACCTACGAGCAGTACTTC. Translation: CASSLPTQATYEQYF. This sequence joins TRBV28 and TRBJ2-7; D gene ambiguous. The ends were cut back, 2 bases at V and 2 bases at J, with 13 bases in the middle. From germline, CDR1 is MDHEN and CDR2 SYDVKM. This CDR3 has 15 amino acids.

This clonotype was seen repeatedly, ten times or more. The chain links TRBV9 to TRBJ1-2, with unresolved D. The germline gives CDR1 SGDLS, CDR2 YYNGEE. This CDR3 is 12 amino acids long. Between the trimmed V and J ends, which lost 0 bases and 4 bases, there was a span of 4 bases. DNA of the CDR3: TGTGCCAGCAGCGTAGACAGCTATGGCTACACCTTC. As protein: CASSVDSYGYTF.

This clonotype appeared many times. The chain employs TRBV5-6 and TRBJ2-3; tentative D call: TRBD1 (5 bases). The CDR3 has 15 amino acids. Germline CDR1 SGHDT, CDR2 YYEEEE. V dropped 0 bases and J dropped 0 bases, with 8 bases sitting between them. Here the CDR3 DNA reads TGTGCCAGCAGCTTGGGACAGACAAGCACAGATACGCAGTATTTT. It yields the protein CASSLGQTSTDTQYF.

This clonotype showed up many times. V usage is TRBV7-9 and J usage is TRBJ1-5, with TRBD1 matching 9 bases. Germline CDR1 SEHNR, CDR2 FQNEAQ (reference sequence). The V and J ends lost 4 bases and 6 bases, in that order; junction bases with no gene match: 4. This CDR3 region has 14 residues. The CDR3 DNA follows: TGTGCCAGCAGCTCCGGGACAGGGAGTCAGCCCCAGCATTTT. It yields the protein CASSSGTGSQPQHF.

This clonotype was detected ten times or more. This chain uses TRBV5-1 with TRBJ1-1; 7 nucleotides align to TRBD1. This CDR3 spans 15 amino acids. Germline CDR1 is SGHRS and CDR2 is YFSETQ. V was clipped by 4 bases and J by 1 base; unmatched bases: 7. This CDR3 reads CASSISGTENTEAFF. In DNA form, the CDR3 reads TGCGCCAGCAGCATATCCGGGACAGAGAACACTGAAGCTTTCTTT.

Judged by abundance, this clonotype is medium-sized. The chain combines TRBV30 with TRBJ1-1; tentative D call: TRBD1 (6 bases). The germline CDR1 and CDR2 sequences are GTSNPN and SVGIG (reference sequence). CDR3 length equals 14 residues. Trimming removed 5 bases from V and 0 bases from J, with 13 bases in between. CDR3 in amino acids: CAWSAGVMNTEAFF. For the CDR3, the DNA is TGTGCCTGGTCGGCAGGGGTTATGAACACTGAAGCTTTCTTT.

By sample fraction, this clonotype is medium-sized. The J gene is TRBJ2-3, the V gene TRBV10-1; unclear D gene. The CDR3 sequence is 14 residues long. Germline V gene sequence: CDR1 WNHNN, CDR2 SYGVQD (reference sequence). Trimming shortened V by 0 bases and J by 4 bases, and 8 bases separated the two germline ends. The CDR3 here is CASSESGGPDTQYF. In DNA form, the CDR3 reads TGCGCCAGCAGTGAGTCGGGTGGGCCAGATACGCAGTATTTT.

Relative to its sample, this clonotype is medium-sized (0.01 to 0.1%). V usage is TRBV6-6 and J usage is TRBJ2-5, with unresolved D. CDR1 MNHNY and CDR2 SVGAGI come from the germline V gene (reference sequence). The CDR3 is 11 residues long. The V gene lost 2 bases and the J gene lost 5 bases, with 3 bases spanning the gap. CDR3 residues: CASSYGETQYF. Here the CDR3 DNA reads TGTGCCAGCAGTTACGGTGAGACCCAGTACTTC.

This clonotype was counted ten times or more. The CDR3 DNA follows: TGTGCCAGCAGCTTAGGACTCCCCGCAGATACGCAGTATTTT. Its protein product is CASSLGLPADTQYF. The V call is TRBV11-2, the J call TRBJ2-3, with D unresolved. CDR3 length equals 14 residues. With 1 base removed from V and 4 bases from J, the gap between germline ends came to 9 bases. The V gene's germline CDR1 is SGHAT and CDR2 FQNNGV.